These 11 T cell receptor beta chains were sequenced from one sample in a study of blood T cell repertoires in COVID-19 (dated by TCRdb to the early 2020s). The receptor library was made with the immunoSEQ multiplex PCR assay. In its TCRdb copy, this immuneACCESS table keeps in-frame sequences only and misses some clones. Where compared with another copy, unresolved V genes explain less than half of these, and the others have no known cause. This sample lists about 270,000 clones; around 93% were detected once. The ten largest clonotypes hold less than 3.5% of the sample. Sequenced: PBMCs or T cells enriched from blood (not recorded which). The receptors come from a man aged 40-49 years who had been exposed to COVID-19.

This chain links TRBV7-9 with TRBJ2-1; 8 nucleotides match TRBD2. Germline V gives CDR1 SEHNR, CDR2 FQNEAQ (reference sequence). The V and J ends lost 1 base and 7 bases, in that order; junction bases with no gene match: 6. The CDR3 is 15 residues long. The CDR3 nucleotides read TGTGCCAGCAGCTTAGATCTAGTAGCGGGGAATGAGCAGTTCTTC. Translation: CASSLDLVAGNEQFF. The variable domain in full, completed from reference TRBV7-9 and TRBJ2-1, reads DTGVSQNPRHKITKRGQNVTFRCDPISEHNRLYWYRQTLGQGPEFLTYFQNEAQLEKSRLLSDRFSAERPKGSFSTLEIQRTEQGDSAMYLCASSLDLVAGNEQFFGPGTRLTVL.

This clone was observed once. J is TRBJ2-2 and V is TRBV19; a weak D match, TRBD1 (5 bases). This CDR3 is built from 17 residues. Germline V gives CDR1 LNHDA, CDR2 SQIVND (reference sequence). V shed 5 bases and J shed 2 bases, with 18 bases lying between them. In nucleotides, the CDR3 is TGTGCCAGTAGTCTACCACAAGCTAGGGGTAACACCGGGGAGCTGTTTTTT. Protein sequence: CASSLPQARGNTGELFF.

DNA for the CDR3: TGTGCCAGTAGTATAGATCGGGGGGGAGGCAATCAGCCCCAGCATTTT. It codes for CASSIDRGGGNQPQHF. The V call is TRBV19, the J call TRBJ1-5; D perhaps matches TRBD1 (5 bases). CDR1 and CDR2 from the germline V gene are LNHDA and SQIVND (reference sequence). Trimming cost V 0 bases and J 2 bases, with 11 bases left between them. CDR3 length: 16 amino acids.

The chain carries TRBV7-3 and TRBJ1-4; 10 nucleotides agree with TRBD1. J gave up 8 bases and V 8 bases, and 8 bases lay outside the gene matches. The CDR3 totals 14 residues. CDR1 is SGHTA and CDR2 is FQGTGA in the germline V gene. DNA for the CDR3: TGTGCCAGCCGAGACAGGGGGCTTCGGGAAAAACTGTTTTTT. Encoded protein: CASRDRGLREKLFF. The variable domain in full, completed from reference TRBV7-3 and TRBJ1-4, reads GAGVSQTPSNKVTEKGKYVELRCDPISGHTALYWYRQSLGQGPEFLIYFQGTGAADDSGLPNDRFFAVRPEGSVSTLKIQRTERGDSAVYLCASRDRGLREKLFFGSGTQLSVL.

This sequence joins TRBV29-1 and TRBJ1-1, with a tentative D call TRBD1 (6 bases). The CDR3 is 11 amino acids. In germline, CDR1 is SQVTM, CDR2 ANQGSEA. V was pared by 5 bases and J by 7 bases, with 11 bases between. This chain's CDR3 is CSVPQGIEAFF. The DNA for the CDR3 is TGCAGCGTTCCCCAGGGGATTGAAGCTTTCTTT. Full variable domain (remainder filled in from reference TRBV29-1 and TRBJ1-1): SAVISQKPSRDICQRGTSLTIQCQVDSQVTMMFWYRQQPGQSLTLIATANQGSEATYESGFVIDKFPISRPNLTFSTLTVSNMSPEDSSIYLCSVPQGIEAFFGQGTRLTVV.

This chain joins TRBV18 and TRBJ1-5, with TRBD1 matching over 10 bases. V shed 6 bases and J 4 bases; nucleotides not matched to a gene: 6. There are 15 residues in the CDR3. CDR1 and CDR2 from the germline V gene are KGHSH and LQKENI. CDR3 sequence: CASSEGQGVNQPQHF. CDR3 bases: TGTGCCAGCTCGGAAGGACAGGGGGTTAATCAGCCCCAGCATTTT.

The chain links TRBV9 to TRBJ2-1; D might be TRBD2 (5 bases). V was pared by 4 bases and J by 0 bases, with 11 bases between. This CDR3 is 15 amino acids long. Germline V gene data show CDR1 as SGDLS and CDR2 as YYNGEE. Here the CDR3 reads CASSPTGSSYNEQFF. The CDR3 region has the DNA TGTGCCAGCAGCCCGACGGGGAGCTCCTACAATGAGCAGTTCTTC. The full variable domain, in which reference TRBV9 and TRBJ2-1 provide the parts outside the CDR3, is DSGVTQTPKHLITATGQRVTLRCSPRSGDLSVYWYQQSLDQGLQFLIQYYNGEERAKGNILERFSAQQFPDLHSELNLSSLELGDSALYFCASSPTGSSYNEQFFGPGTRLTVL.

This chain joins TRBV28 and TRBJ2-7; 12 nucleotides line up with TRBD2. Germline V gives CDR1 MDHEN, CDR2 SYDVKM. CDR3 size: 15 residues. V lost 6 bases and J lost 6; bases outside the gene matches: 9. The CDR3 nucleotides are TGTGCCAGCAGACGACTAGCGGGAGATCTCCTCGAGCAGTACTTC. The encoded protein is CASRRLAGDLLEQYF.

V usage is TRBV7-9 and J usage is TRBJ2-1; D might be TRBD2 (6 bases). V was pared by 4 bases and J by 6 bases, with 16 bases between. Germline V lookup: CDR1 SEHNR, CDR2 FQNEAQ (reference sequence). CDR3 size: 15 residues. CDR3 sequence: CASSWGVWAPNEQFF. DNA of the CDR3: TGTGCCAGCAGCTGGGGGGTCTGGGCCCCCAATGAGCAGTTCTTC.

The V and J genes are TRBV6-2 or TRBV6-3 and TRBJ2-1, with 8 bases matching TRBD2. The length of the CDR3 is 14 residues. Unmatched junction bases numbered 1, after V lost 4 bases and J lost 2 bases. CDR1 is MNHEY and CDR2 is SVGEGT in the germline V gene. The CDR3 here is CASSSTSAYNEQFF. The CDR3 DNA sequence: TGTGCCAGCAGTTCGACTAGCGCCTACAATGAGCAGTTCTTC.

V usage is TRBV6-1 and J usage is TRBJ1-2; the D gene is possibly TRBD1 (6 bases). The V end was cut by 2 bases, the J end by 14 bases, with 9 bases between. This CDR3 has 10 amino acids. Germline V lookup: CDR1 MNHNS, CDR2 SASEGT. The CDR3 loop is CASSEIGQTF. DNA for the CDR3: TGTGCCAGCAGTGAAATAGGACAGACCTTC.